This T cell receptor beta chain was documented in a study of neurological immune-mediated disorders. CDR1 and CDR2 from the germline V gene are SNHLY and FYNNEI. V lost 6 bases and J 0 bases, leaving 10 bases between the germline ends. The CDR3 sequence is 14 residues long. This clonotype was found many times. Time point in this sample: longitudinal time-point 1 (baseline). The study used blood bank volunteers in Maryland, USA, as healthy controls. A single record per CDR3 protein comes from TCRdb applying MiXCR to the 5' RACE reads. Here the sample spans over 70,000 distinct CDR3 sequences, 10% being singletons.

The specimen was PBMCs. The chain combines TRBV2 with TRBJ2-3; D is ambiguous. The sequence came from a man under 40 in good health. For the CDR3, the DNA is TGTGCCAGCAGCCGCAGGTCTAGCACAGATACGCAGTATTTT. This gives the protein CASSRRSSTDTQYF.